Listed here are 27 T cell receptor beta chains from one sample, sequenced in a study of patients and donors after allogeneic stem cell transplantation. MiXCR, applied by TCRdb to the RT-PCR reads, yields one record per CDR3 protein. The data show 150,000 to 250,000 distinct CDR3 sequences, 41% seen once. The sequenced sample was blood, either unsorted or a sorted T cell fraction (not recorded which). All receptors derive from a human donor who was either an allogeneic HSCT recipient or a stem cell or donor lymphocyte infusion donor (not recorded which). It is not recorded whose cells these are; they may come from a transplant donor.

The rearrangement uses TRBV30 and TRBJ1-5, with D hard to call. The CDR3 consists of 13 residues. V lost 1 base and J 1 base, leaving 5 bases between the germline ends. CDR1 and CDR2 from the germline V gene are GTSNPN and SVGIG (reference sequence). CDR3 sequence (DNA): TGTGCCTGGAGTGGGGCCAGCAATCAGCCCCAGCATTTT. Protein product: CAWSGASNQPQHF. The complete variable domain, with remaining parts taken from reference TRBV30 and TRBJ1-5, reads SQTIHQWPATLVQPVGSPLSLECTVEGTSNPNLYWYRQAAGRGLQLLFYSVGIGQISSEVPQNLSASRPQDRQFILSSKKLLLSDSGFYLCAWSGASNQPQHFGDGTRLSIL.

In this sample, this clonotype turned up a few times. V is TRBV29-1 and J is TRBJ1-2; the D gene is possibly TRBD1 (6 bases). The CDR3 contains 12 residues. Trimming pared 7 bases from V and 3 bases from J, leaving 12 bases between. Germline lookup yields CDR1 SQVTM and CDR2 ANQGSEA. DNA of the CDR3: TGCAGCGGCATAACAGGGTACTATGGCTACACCTTC. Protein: CSGITGYYGYTF.

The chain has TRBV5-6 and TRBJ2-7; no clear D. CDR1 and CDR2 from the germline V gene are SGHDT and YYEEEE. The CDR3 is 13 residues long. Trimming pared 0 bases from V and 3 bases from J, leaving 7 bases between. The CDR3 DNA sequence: TGTGCCAGCAGCTTGGGTTCTGACTACGAGCAGTACTTC. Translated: CASSLGSDYEQYF.

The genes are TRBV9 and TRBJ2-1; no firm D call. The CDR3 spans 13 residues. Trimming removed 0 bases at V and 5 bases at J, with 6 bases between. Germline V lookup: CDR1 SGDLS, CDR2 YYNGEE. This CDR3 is CASSVAPDNEQFF. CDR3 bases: TGTGCCAGCAGCGTAGCCCCTGACAATGAGCAGTTCTTC.

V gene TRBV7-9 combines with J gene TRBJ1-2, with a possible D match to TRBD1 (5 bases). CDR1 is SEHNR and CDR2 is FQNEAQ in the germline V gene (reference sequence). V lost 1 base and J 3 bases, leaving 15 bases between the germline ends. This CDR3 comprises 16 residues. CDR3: CASSLGRGPGHYGYTF. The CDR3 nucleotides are TGTGCCAGCAGCTTAGGGAGGGGACCCGGACACTATGGCTACACCTTC. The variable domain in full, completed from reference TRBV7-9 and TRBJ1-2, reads DTGVSQNPRHKITKRGQNVTFRCDPISEHNRLYWYRQTLGQGPEFLTYFQNEAQLEKSRLLSDRFSAERPKGSFSTLEIQRTEQGDSAMYLCASSLGRGPGHYGYTFGSGTRLTVV.

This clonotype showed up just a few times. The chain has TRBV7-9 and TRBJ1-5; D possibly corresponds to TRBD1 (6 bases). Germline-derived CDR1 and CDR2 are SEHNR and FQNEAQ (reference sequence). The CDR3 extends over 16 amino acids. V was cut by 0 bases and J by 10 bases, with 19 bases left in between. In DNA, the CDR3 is TGTGCCAGCAGCTTAGCGCTAGGGGGACAAACTGGCCCCCAGCATTTT. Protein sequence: CASSLALGGQTGPQHF.

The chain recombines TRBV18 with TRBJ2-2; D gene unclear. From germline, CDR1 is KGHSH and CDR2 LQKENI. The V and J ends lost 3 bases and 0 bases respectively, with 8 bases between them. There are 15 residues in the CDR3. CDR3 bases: TGTGCCAGCTCACCGAGGCGCACGAACACCGGGGAGCTGTTTTTT. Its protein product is CASSPRRTNTGELFF.

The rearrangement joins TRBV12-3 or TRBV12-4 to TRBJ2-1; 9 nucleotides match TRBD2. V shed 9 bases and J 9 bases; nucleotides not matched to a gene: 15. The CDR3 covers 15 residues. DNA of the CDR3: TGTGCCAGTAGGGAAATTAGCGGGAGACGGGTTGAGCAGTTCTTC. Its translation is CASREISGRRVEQFF.

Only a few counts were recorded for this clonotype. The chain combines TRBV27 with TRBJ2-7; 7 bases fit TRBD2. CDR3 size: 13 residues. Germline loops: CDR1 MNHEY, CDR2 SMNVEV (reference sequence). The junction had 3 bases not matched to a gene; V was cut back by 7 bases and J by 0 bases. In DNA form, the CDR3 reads TGTGCCAGCAACCAGCGGGGCTCCTACGAGCAGTACTTC. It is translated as CASNQRGSYEQYF.

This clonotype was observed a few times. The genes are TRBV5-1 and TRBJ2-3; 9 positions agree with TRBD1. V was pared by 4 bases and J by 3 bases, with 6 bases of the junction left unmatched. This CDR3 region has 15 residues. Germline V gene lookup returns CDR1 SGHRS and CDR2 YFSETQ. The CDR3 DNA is TGCGCCAGCAGCCCGGGACAGGGTCGGACAGATACGCAGTATTTT. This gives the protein CASSPGQGRTDTQYF.

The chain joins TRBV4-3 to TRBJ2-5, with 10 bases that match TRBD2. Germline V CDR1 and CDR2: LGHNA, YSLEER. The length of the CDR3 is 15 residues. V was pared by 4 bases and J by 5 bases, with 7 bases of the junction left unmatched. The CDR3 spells CASSRKLAGVETQYF. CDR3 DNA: TGCGCCAGCAGCCGCAAGCTAGCGGGAGTGGAGACCCAGTACTTC.

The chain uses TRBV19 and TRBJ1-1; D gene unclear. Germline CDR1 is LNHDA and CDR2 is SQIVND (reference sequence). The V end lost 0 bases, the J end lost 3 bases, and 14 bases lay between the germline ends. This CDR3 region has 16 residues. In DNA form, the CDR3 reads TGTGCCAGTAGTATAGATCCCCCGACCTTATACACTGAAGCTTTCTTT. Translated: CASSIDPPTLYTEAFF.

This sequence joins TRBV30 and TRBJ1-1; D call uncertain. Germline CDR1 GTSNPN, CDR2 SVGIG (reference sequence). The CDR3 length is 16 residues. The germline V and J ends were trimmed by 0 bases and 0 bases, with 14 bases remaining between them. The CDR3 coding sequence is TGTGCCTGGAGTGTACGCCAAGCGGGTTTGAACACTGAAGCTTTCTTT. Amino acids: CAWSVRQAGLNTEAFF.

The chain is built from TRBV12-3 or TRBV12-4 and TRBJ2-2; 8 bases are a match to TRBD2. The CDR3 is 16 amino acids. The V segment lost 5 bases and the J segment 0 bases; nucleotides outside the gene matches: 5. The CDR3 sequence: CASSTRGGANTGELFF. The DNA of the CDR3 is TGTGCCAGCAGTACCCGGGGGGGGGCGAACACCGGGGAGCTGTTTTTT.

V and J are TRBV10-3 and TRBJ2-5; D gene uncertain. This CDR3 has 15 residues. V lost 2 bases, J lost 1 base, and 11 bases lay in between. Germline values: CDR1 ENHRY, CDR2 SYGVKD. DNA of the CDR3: TGTGCCATCAGTGAGCAGCACTATGGCCAAGAGACCCAGTACTTC. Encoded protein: CAISEQHYGQETQYF.

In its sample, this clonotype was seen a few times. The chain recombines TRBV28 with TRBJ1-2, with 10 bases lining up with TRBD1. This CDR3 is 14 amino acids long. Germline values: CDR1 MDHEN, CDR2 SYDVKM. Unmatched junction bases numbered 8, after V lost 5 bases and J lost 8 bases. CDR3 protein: CASSPPGQGRGYTF. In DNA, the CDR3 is TGTGCCAGCAGTCCTCCGGGACAGGGGAGAGGCTACACCTTC.

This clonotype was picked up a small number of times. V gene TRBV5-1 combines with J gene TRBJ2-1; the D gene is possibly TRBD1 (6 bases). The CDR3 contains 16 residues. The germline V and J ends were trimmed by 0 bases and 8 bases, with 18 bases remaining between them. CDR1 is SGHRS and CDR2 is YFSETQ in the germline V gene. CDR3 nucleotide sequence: TGCGCCAGCAGCTTGGCAGGGGTTTCGGTCTCGGATGAGCAGTTCTTC. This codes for CASSLAGVSVSDEQFF. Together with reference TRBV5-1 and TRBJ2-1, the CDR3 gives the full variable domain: KAGVTQTPRYLIKTRGQQVTLSCSPISGHRSVSWYQQTPGQGLQFLFEYFSETQRNKGNFPGRFSGRQFSNSRSEMNVSTLELGDSALYLCASSLAGVSVSDEQFFGPGTRLTVL.

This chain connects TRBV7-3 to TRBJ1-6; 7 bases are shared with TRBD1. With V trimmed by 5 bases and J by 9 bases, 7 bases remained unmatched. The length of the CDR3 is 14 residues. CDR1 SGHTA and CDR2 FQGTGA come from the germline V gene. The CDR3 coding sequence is TGTGCCAGCAGCCCCGTGGCAGGGGGTTCACCCCTCCACTTT. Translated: CASSPVAGGSPLHF.

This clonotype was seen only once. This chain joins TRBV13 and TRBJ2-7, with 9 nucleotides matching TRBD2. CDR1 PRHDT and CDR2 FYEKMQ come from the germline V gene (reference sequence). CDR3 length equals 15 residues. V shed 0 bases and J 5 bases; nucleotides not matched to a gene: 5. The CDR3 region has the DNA TGTGCCAGCAGCTTAGGCCTAGCGGGAACTCACGAGCAGTACTTC. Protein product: CASSLGLAGTHEQYF.

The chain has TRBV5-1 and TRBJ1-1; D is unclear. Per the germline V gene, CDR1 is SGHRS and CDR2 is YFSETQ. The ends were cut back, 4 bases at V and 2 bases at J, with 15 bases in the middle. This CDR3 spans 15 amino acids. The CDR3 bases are TGCGCCAGCAGCCTCGCGGGAAGGGATAACACTGAAGCTTTCTTT. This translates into CASSLAGRDNTEAFF.

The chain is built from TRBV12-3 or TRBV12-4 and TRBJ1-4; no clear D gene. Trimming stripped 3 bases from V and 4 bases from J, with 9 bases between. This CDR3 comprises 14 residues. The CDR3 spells CASSLRGLNEKLFF. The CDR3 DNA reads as TGTGCCAGCAGTTTGAGAGGGCTTAATGAAAAACTGTTTTTT.

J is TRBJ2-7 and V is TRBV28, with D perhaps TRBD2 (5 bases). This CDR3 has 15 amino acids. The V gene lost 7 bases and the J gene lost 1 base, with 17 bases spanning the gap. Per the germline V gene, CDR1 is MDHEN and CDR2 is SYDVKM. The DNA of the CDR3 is TGTGCCAGCACCACTCACGGCAGAGGGTCCTACGAGCAGTACTTC. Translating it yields CASTTHGRGSYEQYF.

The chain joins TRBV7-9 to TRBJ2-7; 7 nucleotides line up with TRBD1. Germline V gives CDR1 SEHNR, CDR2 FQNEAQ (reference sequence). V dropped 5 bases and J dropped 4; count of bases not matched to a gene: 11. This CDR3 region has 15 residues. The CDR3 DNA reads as TGTGCCAGCAGCCTTGTAGGGGGACAGATTTACGAGCAGTACTTC. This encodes CASSLVGGQIYEQYF.

CDR3 DNA sequence: TGTGCCAGCAGTTCTAGAAGCGGTGCCTACGAGCAGTACTTC. It translates to CASSSRSGAYEQYF. The chain employs TRBV28 and TRBJ2-7; possible D gene TRBD2, 5 bases. V was cut by 4 bases and J by 2 bases, with 12 bases left in between. Germline V gives CDR1 MDHEN, CDR2 SYDVKM. This CDR3 spans 14 amino acids.

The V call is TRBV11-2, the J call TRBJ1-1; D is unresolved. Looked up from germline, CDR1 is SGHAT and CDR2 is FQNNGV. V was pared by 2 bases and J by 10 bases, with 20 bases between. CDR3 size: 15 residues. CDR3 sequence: CASSLLGSPLGRAFF. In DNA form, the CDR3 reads TGTGCCAGCAGCTTATTAGGCTCTCCCCTCGGGCGAGCTTTCTTT.

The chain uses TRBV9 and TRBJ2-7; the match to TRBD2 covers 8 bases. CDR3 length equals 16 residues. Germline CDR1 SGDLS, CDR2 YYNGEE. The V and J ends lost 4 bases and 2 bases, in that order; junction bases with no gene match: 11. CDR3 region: CASSHHSGSSPYEQYF. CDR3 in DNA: TGTGCCAGCAGCCATCACAGCGGGAGTTCCCCCTACGAGCAGTACTTC.

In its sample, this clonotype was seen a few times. The CDR3 is CATSRGQREGNNEQFF. The CDR3 bases are TGTGCCACCAGCAGAGGGCAGCGGGAGGGAAACAATGAGCAGTTCTTC. The V gene is TRBV15, the J gene TRBJ2-1, with TRBD2 matching over 10 bases. The CDR3 sequence is 16 residues long. Germline V gene sequence: CDR1 LNHNV, CDR2 YYDKDF (reference sequence). V lost 1 base, J lost 5 bases, and 5 bases stayed unmatched. Full variable domain (rest looked up from reference TRBV15 and TRBJ2-1): DAMVIQNPRYQVTQFGKPVTLSCSQTLNHNVMYWYQQKSSQAPKLLFHYYDKDFNNEADTPDNFQSRRPNTSFCFLDIRSPGLGDTAMYLCATSRGQREGNNEQFFGPGTRLTVL.